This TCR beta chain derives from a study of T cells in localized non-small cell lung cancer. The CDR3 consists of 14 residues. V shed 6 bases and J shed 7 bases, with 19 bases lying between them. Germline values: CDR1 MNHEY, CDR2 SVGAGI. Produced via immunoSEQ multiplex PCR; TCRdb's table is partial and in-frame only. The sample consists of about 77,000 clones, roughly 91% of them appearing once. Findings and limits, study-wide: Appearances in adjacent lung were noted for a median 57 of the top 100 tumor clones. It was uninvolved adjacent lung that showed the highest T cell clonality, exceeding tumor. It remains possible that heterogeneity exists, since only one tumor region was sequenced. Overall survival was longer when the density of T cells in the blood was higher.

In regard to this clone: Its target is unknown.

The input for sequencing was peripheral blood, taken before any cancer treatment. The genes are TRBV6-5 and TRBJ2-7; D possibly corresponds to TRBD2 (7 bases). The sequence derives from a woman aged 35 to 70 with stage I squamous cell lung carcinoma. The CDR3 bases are TGTGCCAGCAGAACGGGGGGCCTAGGGTGGGAGCAGTACTTC. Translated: CASRTGGLGWEQYF.